The 2 T cell receptor beta chains in this list originate from one sample, sequenced in a study of blood T cell repertoires in COVID-19. This table comes from immunoSEQ multiplex PCR, and its TCRdb copy is limited to in-frame clones, with some not included. Found here are some 100,000 clones, roughly nine tenths of them singletons; the top ten hold 10%. Sample: peripheral blood. These receptors originate from a man aged 50 or older with acute or convalescent COVID-19.

With regard to this clone: Other nucleotide sequences in the sample specify the same CDR3. The genes are TRBV11-2 and TRBJ1-2, with 9 bases aligning to TRBD1. With V trimmed by 3 bases and J by 2 bases, 1 base remained unmatched. Germline V gives CDR1 SGHAT, CDR2 FQNNGV. CDR3 length equals 14 residues. CDR3 protein: CASSLGTGNYGYTF. The CDR3 nucleotides read TGTGCCAGCAGCTTGGGGACAGGGAACTATGGCTACACCTTC.

The chain uses TRBV5-1 and TRBJ2-6; 7 bases map to TRBD1. The trim removed 3 bases at V and 0 bases at J, leaving 6 bases unmatched. The V gene's germline CDR1 is SGHRS and CDR2 YFSETQ. The CDR3 has 17 residues. This CDR3 reads CASSSGQVSSGANVLTF. Written as DNA, the CDR3 is TGCGCCAGCAGCTCCGGACAGGTTAGCTCTGGGGCCAACGTCCTGACTTTC.